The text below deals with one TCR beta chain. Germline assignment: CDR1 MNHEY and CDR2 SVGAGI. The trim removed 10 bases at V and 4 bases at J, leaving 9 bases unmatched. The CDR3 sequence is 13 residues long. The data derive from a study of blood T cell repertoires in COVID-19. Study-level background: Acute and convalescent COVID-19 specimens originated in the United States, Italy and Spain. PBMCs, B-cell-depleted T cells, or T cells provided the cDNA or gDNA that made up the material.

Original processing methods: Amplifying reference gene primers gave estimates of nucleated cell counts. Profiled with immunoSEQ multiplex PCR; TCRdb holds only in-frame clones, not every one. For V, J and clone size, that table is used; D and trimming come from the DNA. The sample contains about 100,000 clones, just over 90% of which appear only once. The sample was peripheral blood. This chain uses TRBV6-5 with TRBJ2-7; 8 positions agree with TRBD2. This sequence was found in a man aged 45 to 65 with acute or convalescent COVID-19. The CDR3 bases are TGTGCCATTACCCGGGGGGGGTCGTACGAGCAGTACTTC. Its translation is CAITRGGSYEQYF.